The 27 T cell receptor beta chains below come from one sample, sequenced in a study of blood T cell repertoires in COVID-19. The repertoire was sequenced with immunoSEQ multiplex PCR; TCRdb's copy has only in-frame clones and lacks some. The sample carries about 320,000 clones, roughly nine tenths recorded once. The sequencing sample was made of PBMCs or T cells enriched from blood (not recorded which). These receptors originate from a man between 60 and 70 years old who had recovered from COVID-19.

The chain links TRBV28 to TRBJ2-7; a weak D match, TRBD1 (6 bases). The germline gives CDR1 MDHEN, CDR2 SYDVKM. V dropped 5 bases and J dropped 5 bases, with 16 bases sitting between them. The CDR3 contains 14 residues. The CDR3, as DNA: TGTGCCAGCAGTGCGTCAGGGGAAGGGGACGAGCAGTACTTC. This gives the protein CASSASGEGDEQYF.

The genes are TRBV5-4 and TRBJ2-3; D unclear. CDR3 length equals 13 residues. V was cut by 5 bases and J by 0 bases, with 7 bases left in between. Germline lookup yields CDR1 SGHNT and CDR2 YYREEE (reference sequence). The CDR3 DNA reads as TGTGCCAGCAGTCCTACGAGCACAGATACGCAGTATTTT. Its translation: CASSPTSTDTQYF.

The chain combines TRBV18 with TRBJ2-1; the D gene is possibly TRBD1 (5 bases). CDR1 is KGHSH, CDR2 LQKENI, per germline. The CDR3 loop spans 15 amino acids. Trimming pared 0 bases from V and 5 bases from J, leaving 11 bases between. Here the CDR3 reads CASSPPGVPDNEQFF. The CDR3 DNA follows: TGTGCCAGCTCACCACCAGGGGTCCCTGACAATGAGCAGTTCTTC.

This clone was seen once. This chain connects TRBV4-1 to TRBJ2-5; the match to TRBD1 covers 8 bases. Germline V gene sequence: CDR1 MGHRA, CDR2 YSYEKL. J lost 4 bases, V lost 3 bases, and 7 bases had no gene match. The CDR3 has 15 amino acids. DNA of the CDR3: TGCGCCAGCAGCCAGAAAACAGGGGGGACAGAGACCCAGTACTTC. Protein: CASSQKTGGTETQYF.

J is TRBJ1-3 and V is TRBV6-6; TRBD1 agrees at 7 bases. V shed 4 bases and J 0 bases; nucleotides not matched to a gene: 6. Germline values: CDR1 MNHNY, CDR2 SVGAGI (reference sequence). The length of the CDR3 is 16 residues. CDR3 bases: TGTGCCAGCAGTTTCGGACAGGCGTCCTCTGGAAACACCATATATTTT. It encodes CASSFGQASSGNTIYF.

This clone has just a few counts. CDR3 loop: CASSFSRTYEQYF. Written as DNA, the CDR3 is TGTGCCAGCAGCTTCTCCCGTACCTACGAGCAGTACTTC. The rearrangement uses TRBV7-3 and TRBJ2-7, with unresolved D. Trimming took 3 bases from V and 2 from J, leaving 8 bases between them. CDR1 SGHTA and CDR2 FQGTGA come from the germline V gene. The CDR3 has 13 residues.

This chain links TRBV5-4 with TRBJ1-4; 9 bases align to TRBD1. This CDR3 has 17 amino acids. The junction had 15 bases not matched to a gene; V was cut back by 5 bases and J by 7 bases. Germline values: CDR1 SGHNT, CDR2 YYREEE (reference sequence). CDR3 sequence: CASSRTGELRVPEKLFF. In nucleotides, the CDR3 is TGTGCCAGCAGTCGGACAGGGGAGTTGCGGGTACCTGAAAAACTGTTTTTT.

V gene TRBV19 combines with J gene TRBJ2-3; 7 bases align to TRBD2. The CDR3 length is 15 residues. The V gene end was trimmed by 1 base and the J gene end by 1 base; junction bases not matched to a gene: 2. Germline loops: CDR1 LNHDA, CDR2 SQIVND (reference sequence). The CDR3 bases are TGTGCCAGTAGTATAGCCCGGGAGGGCACAGATACGCAGTATTTT. Its translation: CASSIAREGTDTQYF.

In this sample, this clone turned up once. The chain recombines TRBV11-2 with TRBJ1-1, with TRBD1 as a possible D gene (6 bases). In germline, CDR1 is SGHAT, CDR2 FQNNGV. Trimming removed 4 bases at V and 3 bases at J, with 12 bases between. This CDR3 has 14 residues. The CDR3 region has the DNA TGTGCCAGCAGCTACACAGGGCGAGACACTGAAGCTTTCTTT. This encodes CASSYTGRDTEAFF.

This clone appeared once. This chain links TRBV5-6 with TRBJ2-3; D is unresolved. Germline V lookup: CDR1 SGHDT, CDR2 YYEEEE. The CDR3 consists of 13 residues. V was pared by 4 bases and J by 3 bases, with 9 bases between. For the CDR3, the DNA is TGTGCCAGCAGCCCGTCGAGGACAGATACGCAGTATTTT. It translates to CASSPSRTDTQYF. The complete variable domain, with remaining parts taken from reference TRBV5-6 and TRBJ2-3, reads DAGVTQSPTHLIKTRGQQVTLRCSPKSGHDTVSWYQQALGQGPQFIFQYYEEEERQRGNFPDRFSGHQFPNYSSELNVNALLLGDSALYLCASSPSRTDTQYFGPGTRLTVL.

This chain joins TRBV15 and TRBJ1-1, with a tentative D call TRBD1 (5 bases). Germline lookup yields CDR1 LNHNV and CDR2 YYDKDF (reference sequence). Trimming pared 0 bases from V and 5 bases from J, leaving 10 bases between. The CDR3 consists of 14 residues. The chain's CDR3 is CATSRDVGGTEAFF. The CDR3 nucleotides read TGTGCCACCAGCAGAGATGTTGGGGGGACTGAAGCTTTCTTT.

This clone has a handful of counts. The rearrangement uses TRBV4-3 and TRBJ1-4; D not resolved. V dropped 0 bases and J dropped 3 bases, with 8 bases sitting between them. Germline assignment: CDR1 LGHNA and CDR2 YSLEER. This CDR3 contains 15 residues. The CDR3 nucleotides are TGCGCCAGCAGCCAAGAGGGCCAGCCTAATGAAAAACTGTTTTTT. Its translation is CASSQEGQPNEKLFF.

In the case of this clone: The sample has other DNA sequences that encode this CDR3 too. The V and J genes are TRBV6-5 and TRBJ1-3; a weak D match, TRBD1 (5 bases). Looked up from germline, CDR1 is MNHEY and CDR2 is SVGAGI. V lost 0 bases, J lost 0 bases, and 6 bases lay in between. This CDR3 is 15 amino acids long. The CDR3 DNA sequence: TGTGCCAGCAGTTACTCGGGGGGCTCTGGAAACACCATATATTTT. It codes for CASSYSGGSGNTIYF.

The rearrangement joins TRBV19 to TRBJ1-2; D is ambiguous. CDR3 length equals 14 residues. V was trimmed by 1 base and J by 0 bases, leaving 6 bases between them. CDR1 and CDR2 (germline): LNHDA, SQIVND (reference sequence). The CDR3 nucleotides read TGTGCCAGTAGTATAGTGGGAGCTAACTATGGCTACACCTTC. Protein product: CASSIVGANYGYTF.

This clone was observed a single time. The rearrangement uses TRBV19 and TRBJ2-7; the match to TRBD1 covers 8 bases. The CDR3 consists of 14 residues. Losses at the gene ends were 3 bases for V and 6 bases for J; bases not matched to a gene: 7. CDR1 is LNHDA, CDR2 SQIVND, per germline (reference sequence). The CDR3 loop is CASSMGYRGSEQYF. The CDR3, as DNA: TGTGCCAGTAGTATGGGTTACAGGGGGTCCGAGCAGTACTTC.

V usage is TRBV2 and J usage is TRBJ1-5, with TRBD1 matching 10 bases. V was clipped by 8 bases and J by 4 bases; unmatched bases: 5. From germline, CDR1 is SNHLY and CDR2 FYNNEI. The CDR3 sequence is 14 residues long. In DNA form, the CDR3 reads TGTGCCAGCGATCGGGGACAGGGGAATCAGCCCCAGCATTTT. As protein: CASDRGQGNQPQHF.

The V and J genes are TRBV1 and TRBJ2-7; the table's D call TRBD2 went unverified against the DNA. TRBV1 is recorded as a pseudogene. This CDR3 has 18 amino acids. Here the CDR3 reads CTSSQVMREVPSPNEQYF. CDR3 sequence (DNA): TGCACCAGCAGCCAAGTTATGCGGGAGGTACCCTCTCCTAACGAGCAGTACTTC.

The chain joins TRBV7-3 to TRBJ2-7; 12 bases match TRBD2. The V gene's germline CDR1 is SGHTA and CDR2 FQGTGA. Trimming cost V 0 bases and J 0 bases; bases outside gene matches: 3. The CDR3 runs 17 residues. CDR3 in amino acids: CASSLTWTSGISYEQYF. The DNA of the CDR3 is TGTGCCAGCAGCTTAACTTGGACTAGCGGGATCTCCTACGAGCAGTACTTC.

The CDR3 DNA sequence: TGTGCCAGCATGAGAAGCCTAAATGAGCAGTTCTTC. Amino acid sequence: CASMRSLNEQFF. V gene TRBV28 combines with J gene TRBJ2-1; D remains ambiguous. The germline V and J ends were trimmed by 7 bases and 7 bases, with 11 bases remaining between them. From germline, CDR1 is MDHEN and CDR2 SYDVKM. The CDR3 length is 12 residues.

This chain uses TRBV2 with TRBJ2-1, with 10 nucleotides matching TRBD2. Germline CDR1 SNHLY, CDR2 FYNNEI. V shed 2 bases and J 6 bases; nucleotides not matched to a gene: 7. CDR3 length: 16 amino acids. The CDR3 DNA reads TGTGCCAGCAGTGAAACGCTAGCGGGAGTTGTCAATGAGCAGTTCTTC. It is translated as CASSETLAGVVNEQFF.

The rearrangement uses TRBV6-5 and TRBJ1-5, with D maybe TRBD1 (5 bases). This CDR3 contains 12 residues. CDR1 is MNHEY and CDR2 is SVGAGI in the germline V gene. V lost 5 bases and J lost 6, with 8 bases in between. As DNA, the CDR3 is TGTGCCAGCAGTCCAGGGTTTCAGCCCCAGCATTTT. Its translation is CASSPGFQPQHF.

This chain connects TRBV19 to TRBJ2-7; tentative D call: TRBD2 (5 bases). Germline values: CDR1 LNHDA, CDR2 SQIVND (reference sequence). The CDR3 contains 18 residues. Trimming cost V 4 bases and J 4 bases, with 26 bases left between them. CDR3 in DNA: TGTGCCAGTAGTACCTCCGGGGTCCGGAACCCGTACCAATACGAGCAGTACTTC. It encodes CASSTSGVRNPYQYEQYF.

V gene TRBV15 combines with J gene TRBJ2-1; a weak D match, TRBD1 (6 bases). V gave up 3 bases and J gave up 10 bases, with 13 bases separating them. Looked up from germline, CDR1 is LNHNV and CDR2 is YYDKDF (reference sequence). The CDR3 is made up of 13 amino acids. The CDR3 protein is CATSRGADGEQFF. The CDR3 DNA sequence: TGTGCCACCAGCAGGGGGGCAGATGGCGAGCAGTTCTTC.

The chain recombines TRBV28 with TRBJ2-7; the match to TRBD2 covers 7 bases. Losses at the gene ends were 5 bases for V and 2 bases for J; bases not matched to a gene: 6. The CDR3 is made up of 14 amino acids. CDR1 MDHEN and CDR2 SYDVKM come from the germline V gene. CDR3 in amino acids: CASSVSGITYEQYF. The DNA of the CDR3 is TGTGCCAGCAGTGTGAGCGGGATCACCTACGAGCAGTACTTC.

V and J are TRBV28 and TRBJ1-1, with TRBD1 as a possible D gene (5 bases). Looked up from germline, CDR1 is MDHEN and CDR2 is SYDVKM. The CDR3 length is 12 residues. Trimming took off 5 bases at V and 8 bases at J, with 12 bases between the two ends. The DNA for the CDR3 is TGTGCCAGCAGTACCAGGGCAAGGGAAGCTTTCTTT. Translation gives CASSTRAREAFF.

V is TRBV28 and J is TRBJ1-2; 7 bases line up with TRBD1. This CDR3 has 14 residues. Looked up from germline, CDR1 is MDHEN and CDR2 is SYDVKM. V gave up 6 bases and J gave up 5 bases; unmatched junction bases: 9. The CDR3 is CASRERQGGYGYTF. The CDR3 bases are TGTGCCAGCAGGGAGCGACAGGGTGGTTATGGCTACACCTTC.

This chain connects TRBV4-1 to TRBJ2-1; the match to TRBD2 covers 10 bases. The germline CDR1 and CDR2 sequences are MGHRA and YSYEKL. The CDR3 has 16 amino acids. V dropped 3 bases and J dropped 3; count of bases not matched to a gene: 5. The CDR3 spells CASSHAGTSDYNEQFF. The CDR3 DNA reads as TGCGCCAGCAGCCATGCCGGGACTAGCGACTACAATGAGCAGTTCTTC.